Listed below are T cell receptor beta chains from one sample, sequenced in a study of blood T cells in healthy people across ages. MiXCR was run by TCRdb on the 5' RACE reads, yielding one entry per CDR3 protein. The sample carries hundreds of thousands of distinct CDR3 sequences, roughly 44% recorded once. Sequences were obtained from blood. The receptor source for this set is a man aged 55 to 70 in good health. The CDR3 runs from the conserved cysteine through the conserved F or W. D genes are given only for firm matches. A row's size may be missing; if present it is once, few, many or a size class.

CDR3: CASSYRGRGGSYNSPLHF
DNA: TGTGCCAGCAGTTACAGGGGTAGAGGGGGGTCCTATAATTCACCCCTCCACTTT
J: TRBJ1-6
size: NA
length: 18
V: TRBV6-5
D: NA

CDR3: CAGSSLDRDRGHYEQYF
DNA: TGTGCCGGCAGCTCCTTAGACCGGGACAGGGGGCACTACGAGCAGTACTTC
J: TRBJ2-7
size: NA
length: 17
V: TRBV7-3
D: TRBD1

CDR3: CASSGRGVANNEQFF
DNA: TGTGCCAGCAGTGGGCGCGGGGTCGCAAACAATGAGCAGTTCTTC
J: TRBJ2-1
size: NA
length: 15
V: TRBV6-2/TRBV6-3
D: NA

CDR3: CASSPRSGVQYF
DNA: TGTGCCAGCAGCCCTAGGTCCGGGGTCCAGTACTTC
J: TRBJ2-7
size: NA
length: 12
V: TRBV13
D: NA

CDR3: CSARSGSGGAVTQYF
DNA: TGCAGTGCTAGATCGGGGAGCGGGGGGGCCGTTACGCAGTATTTT
J: TRBJ2-3
size: NA
length: 15
V: TRBV20-1
D: TRBD2

CDR3: CSARDGSGLAGGPTQYF
DNA: TGCAGTGCTAGAGATGGGTCGGGCCTAGCGGGGGGGCCTACCCAGTACTTC
J: TRBJ2-5
size: NA
length: 17
V: TRBV20-1
D: TRBD2

CDR3: CAISDLGRGDRSTYEQYF
DNA: TGTGCCATCAGTGACCTGGGACGGGGGGACAGGTCTACCTACGAGCAGTACTTC
J: TRBJ2-7
size: NA
length: 18
V: TRBV10-3
D: NA

CDR3: CASSERGGTYEQYF
DNA: TGTGCCAGCAGTGAACGGGGTGGCACCTACGAGCAGTACTTC
J: TRBJ2-7
size: few
length: 14
V: TRBV2
D: NA

CDR3: CASSAESNQETQYF
DNA: TGTGCCAGCAGCGCCGAGTCCAACCAAGAGACCCAGTACTTC
J: TRBJ2-5
size: NA
length: 14
V: TRBV9
D: NA

CDR3: CASSQDGWTGGTQYF
DNA: TGCGCCAGCAGCCAAGACGGCTGGACGGGGGGGACCCAGTACTTC
J: TRBJ2-5
size: NA
length: 15
V: TRBV4-1
D: TRBD2

CDR3: CAWSQGRDQPQHF
DNA: TGTGCCTGGAGTCAGGGGAGGGATCAGCCCCAGCATTTT
J: TRBJ1-5
size: few
length: 13
V: TRBV30
D: NA

CDR3: CASRKGGRGYEQFF
DNA: TGTGCCAGCAGAAAGGGGGGAAGGGGCTATGAGCAGTTCTTC
J: TRBJ2-1
size: NA
length: 14
V: TRBV7-9
D: NA

CDR3: CATSRPPPVVYGYTF
DNA: TGTGCCACCAGCAGACCCCCCCCGGTCGTCTATGGCTACACCTTC
J: TRBJ1-2
size: NA
length: 15
V: TRBV15
D: NA

CDR3: CASSLGGRVEQYF
DNA: TGTGCCAGCAGCTTAGGCGGCAGGGTCGAGCAGTACTTC
J: TRBJ2-7
size: NA
length: 13
V: TRBV13
D: NA

CDR3: CASSPRYQTPPLHF
DNA: TGTGCCAGCAGCCCACGCTACCAAACACCACCCCTCCACTTT
J: TRBJ1-6
size: many
length: 14
V: TRBV7-6
D: NA

CDR3: CASRARGTAPYEQYF
DNA: TGTGCCAGCAGGGCCCGGGGGACAGCGCCCTACGAGCAGTACTTC
J: TRBJ2-7
size: NA
length: 15
V: TRBV6-2/TRBV6-3
D: NA

CDR3: CSASSQGQTQYF
DNA: TGCAGTGCTAGTTCTCAGGGCCAGACCCAGTACTTC
J: TRBJ2-5
size: NA
length: 12
V: TRBV20-1
D: NA

CDR3: CASSYSTGKANYGYTF
DNA: TGTGCCAGCAGTTACTCTACCGGCAAAGCTAACTATGGCTACACCTTC
J: TRBJ1-2
size: NA
length: 16
V: TRBV6-5
D: NA